The 10 T cell receptor beta chains listed next were all sequenced from one sample in a study of graft-versus-host responses after intestinal transplantation. These receptors' targets are unknown. Clones were sequenced by immunoSEQ multiplex PCR, and TCRdb holds only the in-frame ones, with some missing. The data show around 100,000 clones, 90% to 95% seen once. Specimen: unstimulated CD8+ T cells sorted from spleen or lymph node cells, collected before transplant. Every receptor here comes from a human donor who was the organ donor for an intestinal transplant.

The J gene is TRBJ1-1, the V gene TRBV19, with D tentatively TRBD1 (5 bases). The CDR3 has 12 amino acids. V was trimmed by 7 bases and J by 6 bases, leaving 12 bases between them. Germline CDR1 is LNHDA and CDR2 is SQIVND (reference sequence). The CDR3 sequence is CASTRGGSEAFF. The CDR3 DNA is TGTGCCAGTACCCGGGGGGGGTCTGAAGCTTTCTTT.

V usage is TRBV28 and J usage is TRBJ1-1; the D is unclear. V was trimmed by 3 bases and J by 3 bases, leaving 11 bases between them. The CDR3 covers 14 residues. Per the germline V gene, CDR1 is MDHEN and CDR2 is SYDVKM. The CDR3 sequence: CASSLLDGDTEAFF. The CDR3 nucleotides read TGTGCCAGCAGTTTGTTGGACGGGGACACTGAAGCTTTCTTT. Variable domain in full (rest from reference TRBV28 and TRBJ1-1): DVKVTQSSRYLVKRTGEKVFLECVQDMDHENMFWYRQDPGLGLRLIYFSYDVKMKEKGDIPEGYSVSREKKERFSLILESASTNQTSMYLCASSLLDGDTEAFFGQGTRLTVV.

CDR3: CASSYSTGKCQPQHF. As DNA, the CDR3 is TGTGCCAGCAGTTACTCGACAGGGAAATGTCAGCCCCAGCATTTT. The rearrangement joins TRBV6-7 to TRBJ1-5; 7 positions agree with TRBD1. TRBV6-7 is an ORF, and what it does is uncertain. The CDR3 covers 15 residues. V shed 0 bases and J 6 bases; nucleotides not matched to a gene: 5.

The sample holds one count of this clone. The genes are TRBV4-3 and TRBJ2-2; D unresolved. V was cut by 4 bases and J by 2 bases, with 14 bases left in between. CDR1 LGHNA and CDR2 YSLEER come from the germline V gene. The CDR3 is made up of 16 amino acids. CDR3 in DNA: TGCGCCAGCAGCCCGTGGACCGGACGAAACACCGGGGAGCTGTTTTTT. This encodes CASSPWTGRNTGELFF.

The rearrangement links TRBV19 to TRBJ2-1; no reliable D call. The CDR3 is 15 amino acids. Per the germline V gene, CDR1 is LNHDA and CDR2 is SQIVND (reference sequence). V was clipped by 3 bases and J by 4 bases, with 13 bases between them. The CDR3 nucleotides are TGTGCCAGTAGTATTGGCCGGGTGGGTTACAATGAGCAGTTCTTC. Translated: CASSIGRVGYNEQFF.

CDR3 in amino acids: CASSLTPSYGYTF. CDR3 DNA sequence: TGTGCCAGCAGTTTAACCCCAAGCTATGGCTACACCTTC. The V gene is TRBV27, the J gene TRBJ1-2; D uncertain. CDR3 length: 13 amino acids. Germline CDR1 MNHEY, CDR2 SMNVEV (reference sequence). Trimming removed 2 bases at V and 4 bases at J, with 8 bases between.

The rearrangement links TRBV4-2 to TRBJ2-3, with TRBD2 identical over 12 bases. J lost 0 bases, V lost 4 bases, and 14 bases had no gene match. CDR3 size: 20 residues. Germline-derived CDR1 and CDR2 are LGHNA and YNFKEQ. In DNA form, the CDR3 reads TGTGCCAGCAGCCCTTTTGGACTAGCGGGATCCGAGGGGAGCACAGATACGCAGTATTTT. Protein sequence: CASSPFGLAGSEGSTDTQYF.

This sequence joins TRBV15 and TRBJ2-7; TRBD1 or TRBD2 may be the D gene (7 bases each). CDR1 and CDR2 (germline): LNHNV, YYDKDF (reference sequence). The CDR3 covers 18 residues. The V gene lost 1 base and the J gene lost 1 base, with 20 bases spanning the gap. The CDR3 sequence: CATSRGGGGDRVSYEQYF. The DNA of the CDR3 is TGTGCCACCAGCAGAGGGGGAGGGGGTGACAGGGTGTCCTACGAGCAGTACTTC.

The gene calls are TRBV27 and TRBJ2-2, with TRBD1 matching over 11 bases. V lost 2 bases and J lost 2; bases outside the gene matches: 7. This CDR3 comprises 18 residues. CDR1 and CDR2 from the germline V gene are MNHEY and SMNVEV (reference sequence). In nucleotides, the CDR3 is TGTGCCAGCAGTTTAAGCAGAGGGACAGGGGGTAACACCGGGGAGCTGTTTTTT. Translating gives CASSLSRGTGGNTGELFF.

The chain joins TRBV27 to TRBJ2-1; 10 bases are a match to TRBD1. The CDR3 is 16 amino acids. CDR1 is MNHEY and CDR2 is SMNVEV in the germline V gene (reference sequence). Trimming took 5 bases from V and 6 from J; bases not matched to a gene: 10. For the CDR3, the DNA is TGTGCCAGCAGTCCGATCTCCGGGACAGGGGCCAATGAGCAGTTCTTC. Translating it yields CASSPISGTGANEQFF.